This T cell receptor (beta chain) comes out of a study of lymphopenia after photon versus proton radiotherapy. Study observations and caveats: After the lymphocyte nadir, photon-treated repertoires showed oligoclonal expansion, especially of CD8+ Temra cells. Better survival with proton therapy was suggested as possible, not demonstrated. Proton therapy kept repertoires fairly stable, unlike photons, which gained effector/memory cells. Post-nadir TCR diversity decline inversely tracked overall survival among those who died.

Repertoires were generated with immunoSEQ multiplex PCR, while TCRdb's copy carries only in-frame clones and drops some. The sample shows 43,000 or so clones, approximately 83% of them seen only once. This CDR3 has 14 residues. As regards this clone: Its target is unknown.

V is TRBV12-2 and J is TRBJ2-1; whether TRBD2, the table's D call, matches the DNA was not checked. TRBV12-2 corresponds to a pseudogene. The clonotype comes from a middle-aged man with gastric cancer. The specimen was peripheral blood, collected from a patient treated with photon-based radiotherapy. For the CDR3, the DNA is TGTGCAAGTCGCTTAGGCGAGTCATACAATGAGCAGTTCTTC. Its translation: CASRLGESYNEQFF.